The table lists the clone carrying this T cell receptor beta chain with a few counts. The antigen is undetermined. Germline V gene data show CDR1 as SGHTA and CDR2 as FQGNSA. The CDR3 extends over 15 amino acids. V was pared by 2 bases and J by 4 bases, with 12 bases between. This sample was taken from a study of beta chain features in type 1 diabetes. Background on the study: Cell yields, gender and age were similar in healthy donors and patients.

Study-level points and caveats: Moderately but significantly shorter TCRB CDR3s were found in Type 1 diabetes patients in all four CD4+ subsets.

Investigators reverse transcribed all isolated RNA, so they sequenced expressed TCRB transcripts. The read count averaged approximately 3.5 million across naive, central memory and regulatory T cell samples. Sequencing used immunoSEQ multiplex PCR; TCRdb keeps in-frame clones, though not all of them. The sample gives 130,000 or so clones, roughly 10% of which show up once; 0.7% to 0.85% is in the top ten. Sequencing was performed on central memory CD4+ T cells from blood. The chain links TRBV7-2 to TRBJ1-5, with TRBD1 as a possible D gene (5 bases). This receptor was taken from a man aged 25 to 45 with type 1 diabetes. CDR3: CASSLIGGSNQPQHF. CDR3 sequence (DNA): TGTGCCAGCAGCTTAATCGGGGGGTCGAATCAGCCCCAGCATTTT.